This is a list of T cell receptor beta chains from one sample in a study of T cell clusters in autoimmune cytopenias. TCRdb re-called the multiplex PCR reads; every CDR3 protein appears as one record, without DNA. Here the sample table reports 5,500 to 8,500 distinct CDR3 sequences. Specimen: peripheral blood. These receptors all come from a human donor with an autoimmune cytopenia or autoimmune hepatitis (not recorded which). Each CDR3 is given with its conserved first and last residue. Each record gives: V gene, clone size, J gene, CDR3 length, CDR3 protein. The size entry is marked missing in some rows and otherwise reads once, few, many or a size class.

>TRBV7-2|NA|TRBJ1-6|13
CASSPTTLTPLHF
>TRBV7-9|medium-sized|TRBJ2-1|16
CASSPMGGQVSNEQFF
>TRBV19|NA|TRBJ1-3|13
CASSILDLGAIYF
>TRBV10-3|NA|TRBJ2-5|13
CAIGSRDWETQYF
>TRBV5-1|NA|TRBJ2-2|14
CASSLGFDTGELFF
>TRBV6-5|NA|TRBJ2-5|12
CATQGAGGTQYF
>TRBV30|medium-sized|TRBJ2-3|16
CAWSGPRLLSTDTQYF
>TRBV5-6|medium-sized|TRBJ2-2|17
CASSPGTSGRFTGELFF
>TRBV12-3/TRBV12-4|NA|TRBJ2-2|15
CASTWTGVGPGELFF
>TRBV12-3/TRBV12-4|medium-sized|TRBJ2-2|15
CASSFVGANTGELFF
>TRBV20-1|NA|TRBJ1-4|15
CSARAYRRGNEKLFF
>TRBV20-1|NA|TRBJ2-1|17
CSASHRGTGDRWNEQFF
>TRBV12-3/TRBV12-4|NA|TRBJ1-4|16
CASSLGFGDWNEKLFF
>TRBV5-1|NA|TRBJ1-2|14
CASSFTGEQDGYTF
>TRBV20-1|NA|TRBJ2-7|15
CSARGLSGNLYEQYF
>TRBV29-1|medium-sized|TRBJ2-3|18
CSVTGTSGSPEVGDTQYF
>TRBV12-3/TRBV12-4|NA|TRBJ2-2|14
CASSLGRITWELFF
>TRBV18|medium-sized|TRBJ1-6|14
CASSIAGDRSPLHF
>TRBV27|medium-sized|TRBJ2-5|15
CASSLWGGGEETQYF
>TRBV27|NA|TRBJ1-1|14
CASSDAQWDTEAFF
>TRBV15|medium-sized|TRBJ1-4|15
CATSSEPFSGEKLFF
>TRBV20-1|NA|TRBJ1-4|13
CSARDPMNEKLFF
>TRBV27|medium-sized|TRBJ1-6|16
CASSSSTGRGNSPLHF